Listed here are 22 T cell receptor beta chains from one sample, sequenced in a study of beta chain features in type 1 diabetes. Reverse transcription of all isolated RNA meant that expressed TCRB transcripts were sequenced. Assay: immunoSEQ multiplex PCR; the TCRdb copy retains only in-frame clones and omits some. The sample includes some 900,000 clones, 17% of them seen just once. The sequenced material came from naive CD4+ T cells from blood. All receptors come from a woman younger than 35 in good health.

This clone was counted only a few times. This rearrangement joins TRBV5-6 to TRBJ2-7; 7 nucleotides align to TRBD1. The CDR3 sequence is 15 residues long. Germline V lookup: CDR1 SGHDT, CDR2 YYEEEE. Losses at the gene ends were 1 base for V and 2 bases for J; bases not matched to a gene: 6. The CDR3 DNA follows: TGTGCCAGCAGCTTGAGGGGGCTCCGGACCTACGAGCAGTACTTC. This codes for CASSLRGLRTYEQYF.

The table lists this clone with a few counts. This chain links TRBV4-3 with TRBJ1-2; TRBD1 aligns across 7 bases. In germline, CDR1 is LGHNA, CDR2 YSLEER. Unmatched junction bases numbered 9, after V lost 4 bases and J lost 4 bases. The CDR3 has 15 amino acids. The CDR3 sequence: CASSRTETGIYGYTF. The CDR3 DNA reads TGCGCCAGCAGCCGCACCGAGACAGGGATCTATGGCTACACCTTC.

The chain links TRBV20-1 to TRBJ2-5; D is unclear. V dropped 6 bases and J dropped 4 bases, with 9 bases sitting between them. This CDR3 comprises 11 residues. The germline CDR1 and CDR2 sequences are DFQATT and SNEGSKA (reference sequence). The chain's CDR3 is CSALVRETQYF. The CDR3 nucleotides are TGCAGTGCCTTAGTCCGAGAGACCCAGTACTTC.

This clone was seen only a few times. The chain employs TRBV28 and TRBJ2-7, with TRBD2 as a possible D gene (6 bases). With 6 bases removed from V and 1 base from J, the gap between germline ends came to 16 bases. CDR3 length: 15 residues. Germline lookup yields CDR1 MDHEN and CDR2 SYDVKM. The CDR3 sequence is CASSRPVGSSYEQYF. The CDR3 nucleotides read TGTGCCAGCAGCCGCCCTGTCGGGAGTTCCTACGAGCAGTACTTC. Filled out from reference TRBV28 and TRBJ2-7, the complete variable domain reads DVKVTQSSRYLVKRTGEKVFLECVQDMDHENMFWYRQDPGLGLRLIYFSYDVKMKEKGDIPEGYSVSREKKERFSLILESASTNQTSMYLCASSRPVGSSYEQYFGPGTRLTVT.

The V and J genes are TRBV7-9 and TRBJ2-5; D is unresolved. V lost 0 bases to trimming and J lost 0 bases, with 11 bases between them. The CDR3 contains 16 residues. Germline V CDR1 and CDR2: SEHNR, FQNEAQ (reference sequence). Here the CDR3 reads CASSLARQTYQETQYF. DNA of the CDR3: TGTGCCAGCAGCTTAGCCCGACAAACGTACCAAGAGACCCAGTACTTC.

V is TRBV9 and J is TRBJ2-7; tentatively, D is TRBD1 (5 bases). Germline CDR1 SGDLS, CDR2 YYNGEE. The CDR3 contains 14 residues. V lost 7 bases and J 4 bases, leaving 18 bases between the germline ends. The DNA for the CDR3 is TGTGCCAGCGGCCCCCGGGCAGGGCGATACGAGCAGTACTTC. Amino acids: CASGPRAGRYEQYF.

This clone was found a few times. V is TRBV21-1 and J is TRBJ1-1. TRBV21-1 is a documented pseudogene. This CDR3 region has 11 residues. The CDR3 nucleotides are TGTGCCAGTCCTGGAGAAGCTGAAGCTTTCTTT. Residues: CASPGEAEAFF.

The chain employs TRBV19 and TRBJ2-2, with D possibly matching TRBD1 (5 bases). Trimming took 6 bases from V and 1 from J, leaving 15 bases between them. CDR1 and CDR2 from the germline V gene are LNHDA and SQIVND (reference sequence). The CDR3 covers 16 residues. The chain's CDR3 is CASSLWGAGNTGELFF. The CDR3 coding sequence is TGTGCCAGTAGCCTCTGGGGCGCAGGGAACACCGGGGAGCTGTTTTTT.

The chain joins TRBV28 to TRBJ1-2; a weak D match, TRBD1 (5 bases). V was shortened by 6 bases and J by 4 bases, with 9 bases between the two germline ends. This CDR3 is 12 amino acids long. Looked up from germline, CDR1 is MDHEN and CDR2 is SYDVKM. The CDR3 bases are TGTGCCAGCAGAGACAGCCCCTATGGCTACACCTTC. Amino acids: CASRDSPYGYTF.

The chain uses TRBV5-5 and TRBJ2-7; D gene ambiguous. This CDR3 comprises 14 residues. Trimming took off 1 base at V and 0 bases at J, with 8 bases between the two ends. Germline CDR1 reads SGHKS; CDR2 reads YYEKEE (reference sequence). The CDR3 sequence is CASSLTFTSYEQYF. The DNA of the CDR3 is TGTGCCAGCAGCTTGACTTTTACCTCCTACGAGCAGTACTTC.

The CDR3 loop reads CASDQAPSYEQYF. CDR3 bases: TGTGCCAGCGACCAGGCCCCCTCCTACGAGCAGTACTTC. This chain uses TRBV28 with TRBJ2-7; D ambiguous. The CDR3 sequence is 13 residues long. Germline V gives CDR1 MDHEN, CDR2 SYDVKM. Trimming left V 8 bases short and J 0 bases short, with 11 bases between.

On this clone itself: Other DNA sequences in the same sample also yield this CDR3. The V call is TRBV5-1, the J call TRBJ2-7, with D possibly TRBD1 on 5 matching bases. The V and J ends lost 0 bases and 3 bases respectively, with 10 bases between them. CDR1 SGHRS and CDR2 YFSETQ come from the germline V gene. The CDR3 extends over 14 amino acids. The CDR3 is CASSLGSGFYEQYF. In DNA form, the CDR3 reads TGCGCCAGCAGCTTGGGGTCAGGGTTCTACGAGCAGTACTTC.

There are a few counts of this clone. The V gene is TRBV19, the J gene TRBJ2-7, with D hard to call. The CDR3 runs 14 residues. Germline V CDR1 and CDR2: LNHDA, SQIVND (reference sequence). Between the trimmed V and J ends, which lost 3 bases and 0 bases, there was a span of 9 bases. CDR3 DNA sequence: TGTGCCAGTAGTATCCGCCTCTTCTCCTACGAGCAGTACTTC. This gives the protein CASSIRLFSYEQYF.

This clone has only a few counts. This rearrangement joins TRBV7-2 to TRBJ1-2, with TRBD1 identical over 7 bases. The V segment lost 2 bases and the J segment 1 base; nucleotides outside the gene matches: 4. The CDR3 has 15 amino acids. The germline V gene has CDR1 SGHTA and CDR2 FQGNSA. For the CDR3, the DNA is TGTGCCAGCAGCTTAAGGGACAGCTATAACTATGGCTACACCTTC. It codes for CASSLRDSYNYGYTF.

This clone occurred a few times. The junction shows a germline mismatch at one end, possibly a read error. The chain uses TRBV10-3 and TRBJ1-5, with 7 bases lining up with TRBD1. Germline assignment: CDR1 ENHRY and CDR2 SYGVKD. The CDR3 loop spans 14 amino acids. The CDR3 reads CASSARGSNQPQHF. CDR3 nucleotide sequence: TGTGCCAGCAGTGCCAGGGGGAGCAATCAGCCCCAGCATTTT.

This clone was observed a few times. The chain couples TRBV11-2 to TRBJ2-6; TRBD1 might be the D (6 bases). The CDR3 has 16 residues. V was clipped by 4 bases and J by 1 base, with 11 bases between them. Germline V gene lookup returns CDR1 SGHAT and CDR2 FQNNGV. The CDR3 loop reads CASSSIRGSGANVLTF. CDR3 nucleotide sequence: TGTGCCAGCAGCTCCATCAGGGGTTCTGGGGCCAACGTCCTGACTTTC. Based on the CDR3 plus reference TRBV11-2 and TRBJ2-6, the full variable domain is EAGVAQSPRYKIIEKRQSVAFWCNPISGHATLYWYQQILGQGPKLLIQFQNNGVVDDSQLPKDRFSAERLKGVDSTLKIQPAKLEDSAVYLCASSSIRGSGANVLTFGAGSRLTVL.

The V call is TRBV10-3, the J call TRBJ2-5; 8 bases map to TRBD2. The length of the CDR3 is 19 residues. Trimming cost V 4 bases and J 2 bases; bases outside gene matches: 18. Per germline, CDR1 ENHRY and CDR2 SYGVKD. In nucleotides, the CDR3 is TGTGCCATCAGTGTAATGGGCACTAGCGGAGTACCGAATCAAGAGACCCAGTACTTC. Its protein product is CAISVMGTSGVPNQETQYF.

V is TRBV19 and J is TRBJ2-7; D assignment may be TRBD1 or TRBD2 (5 bases each). The CDR3 has 13 amino acids. Germline CDR1 is LNHDA and CDR2 is SQIVND (reference sequence). Trimming stripped 8 bases from V and 4 bases from J, with 15 bases between. CDR3 sequence: CASARDGLYEQYF. In DNA, the CDR3 is TGTGCCAGTGCACGGGACGGACTTTACGAGCAGTACTTC. Full variable domain (rest looked up from reference TRBV19 and TRBJ2-7): DGGITQSPKYLFRKEGQNVTLSCEQNLNHDAMYWYRQDPGQGLRLIYYSQIVNDFQKGDIAEGYSVSREKKESFPLTVTSAQKNPTAFYLCASARDGLYEQYFGPGTRLTVT.

The chain carries TRBV4-2 and TRBJ2-1; 7 bases are a match to TRBD1. Losses at the gene ends were 5 bases for V and 7 bases for J; bases not matched to a gene: 11. The germline V gene has CDR1 LGHNA and CDR2 YNFKEQ. This CDR3 is 15 amino acids long. DNA for the CDR3: TGTGCCAGCAGCTTGGCAGGGGGTTCAAGGAATGAGCAGTTCTTC. Its protein is CASSLAGGSRNEQFF.

This clone was seen more than once but under ten times. The chain has TRBV5-8 and TRBJ2-7; D remains ambiguous. This CDR3 region has 14 residues. The V and J ends lost 4 bases and 2 bases respectively, with 13 bases between them. Germline V gene sequence: CDR1 SGHTS, CDR2 YDEGEE. CDR3 sequence reads: CASSPRLDPYEQYF. Written as DNA, the CDR3 is TGTGCCAGCAGCCCTAGACTGGATCCCTACGAGCAGTACTTC.

In DNA form, the CDR3 reads TGTGCCAGCAGTTTAGAAGACAATCAGCCCCAGCATTTT. Protein product: CASSLEDNQPQHF. V gene TRBV2 combines with J gene TRBJ1-5; D not certain. Germline CDR1 SNHLY, CDR2 FYNNEI. The CDR3 has 13 residues. Deletions cut 5 bases from V and 3 bases from J, with 8 bases between.

The J gene is TRBJ2-2, the V gene TRBV19; D call uncertain. The length of the CDR3 is 14 residues. The V gene's germline CDR1 is LNHDA and CDR2 SQIVND (reference sequence). The V end lost 0 bases, the J end lost 7 bases, and 9 bases lay between the germline ends. The CDR3 nucleotides are TGTGCCAGTAGTATAGATCCCCCGATCGGGGAGCTGTTTTTT. Protein: CASSIDPPIGELFF.